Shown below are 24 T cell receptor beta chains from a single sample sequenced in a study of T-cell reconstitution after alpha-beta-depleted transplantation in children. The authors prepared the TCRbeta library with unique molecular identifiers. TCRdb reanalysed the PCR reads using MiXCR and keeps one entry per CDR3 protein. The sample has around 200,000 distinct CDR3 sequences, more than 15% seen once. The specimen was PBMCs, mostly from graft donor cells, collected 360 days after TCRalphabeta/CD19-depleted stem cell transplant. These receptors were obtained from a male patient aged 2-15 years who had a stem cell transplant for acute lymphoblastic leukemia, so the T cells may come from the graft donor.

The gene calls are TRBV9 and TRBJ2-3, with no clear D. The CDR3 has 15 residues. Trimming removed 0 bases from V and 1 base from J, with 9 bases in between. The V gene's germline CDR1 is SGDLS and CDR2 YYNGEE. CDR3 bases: TGTGCCAGCAGCGTAGAGGTCAGCCGCACAGATACGCAGTATTTT. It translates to CASSVEVSRTDTQYF.

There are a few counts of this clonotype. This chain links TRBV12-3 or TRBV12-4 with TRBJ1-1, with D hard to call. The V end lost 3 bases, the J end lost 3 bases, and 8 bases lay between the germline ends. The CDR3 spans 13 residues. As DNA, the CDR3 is TGTGCCAGCAGTTTCGACCCTTACACTGAAGCTTTCTTT. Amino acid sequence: CASSFDPYTEAFF.

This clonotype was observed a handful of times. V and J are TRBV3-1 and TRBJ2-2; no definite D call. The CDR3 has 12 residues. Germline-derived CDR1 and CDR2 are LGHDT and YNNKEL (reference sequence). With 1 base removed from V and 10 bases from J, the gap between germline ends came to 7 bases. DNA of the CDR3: TGTGCCAGCAGCCAAGTCGGCCCGGAGCTGTTTTTT. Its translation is CASSQVGPELFF.

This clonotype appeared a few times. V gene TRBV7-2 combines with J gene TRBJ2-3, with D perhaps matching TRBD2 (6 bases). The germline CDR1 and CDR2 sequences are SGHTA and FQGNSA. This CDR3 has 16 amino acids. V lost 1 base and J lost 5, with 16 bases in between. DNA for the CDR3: TGTGCCAGCAGCTTAGTATCTGTGGTGGGACTAGATACGCAGTATTTT. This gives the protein CASSLVSVVGLDTQYF.

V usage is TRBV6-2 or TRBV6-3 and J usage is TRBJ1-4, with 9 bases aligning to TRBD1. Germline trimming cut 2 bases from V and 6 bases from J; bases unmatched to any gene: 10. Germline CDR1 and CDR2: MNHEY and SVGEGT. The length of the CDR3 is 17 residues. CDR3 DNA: TGTGCCAGCAGTTACGCCCGGACAGGGGATTATGATGAAAAACTGTTTTTT. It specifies CASSYARTGDYDEKLFF.

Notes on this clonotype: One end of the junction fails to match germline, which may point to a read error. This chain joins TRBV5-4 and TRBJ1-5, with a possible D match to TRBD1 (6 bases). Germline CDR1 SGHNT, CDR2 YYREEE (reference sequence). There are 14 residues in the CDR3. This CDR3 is CASSLDRSNQPQHF. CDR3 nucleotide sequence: TGTGCCAGCAGTTTGGACAGAAGCAATCAGCCCCAGCATTTT.

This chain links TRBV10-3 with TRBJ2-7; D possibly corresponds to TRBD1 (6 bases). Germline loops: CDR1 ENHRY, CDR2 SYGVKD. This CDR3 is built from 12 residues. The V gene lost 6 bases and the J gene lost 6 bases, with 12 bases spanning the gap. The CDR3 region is CAISGAGVEQYF. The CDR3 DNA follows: TGTGCCATCAGCGGAGCAGGGGTCGAGCAGTACTTC.

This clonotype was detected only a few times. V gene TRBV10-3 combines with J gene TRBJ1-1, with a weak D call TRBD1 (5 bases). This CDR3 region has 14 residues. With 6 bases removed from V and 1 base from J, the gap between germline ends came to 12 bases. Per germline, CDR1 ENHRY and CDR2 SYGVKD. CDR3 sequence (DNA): TGTGCCATCAGACCGGGACTGGGGAACACTGAAGCTTTCTTT. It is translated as CAIRPGLGNTEAFF.

The CDR3, as DNA: TGTGCCAGCAGCTTGGGGGACGGGGCCTACGAGCAGTACTTC. Its translation is CASSLGDGAYEQYF. The chain couples TRBV5-6 to TRBJ2-7; D may be TRBD1 or TRBD2 (5 bases each). Germline CDR1 is SGHDT and CDR2 is YYEEEE. V lost 0 bases and J 2 bases, leaving 9 bases between the germline ends. This CDR3 has 14 amino acids.

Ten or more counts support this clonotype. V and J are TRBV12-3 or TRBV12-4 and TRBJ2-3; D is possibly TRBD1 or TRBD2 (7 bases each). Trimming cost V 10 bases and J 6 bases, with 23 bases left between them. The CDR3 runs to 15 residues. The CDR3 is CATKRGRGLEDTQYF. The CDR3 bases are TGTGCCACCAAGAGGGGGAGGGGGCTTGAGGATACGCAGTATTTT.

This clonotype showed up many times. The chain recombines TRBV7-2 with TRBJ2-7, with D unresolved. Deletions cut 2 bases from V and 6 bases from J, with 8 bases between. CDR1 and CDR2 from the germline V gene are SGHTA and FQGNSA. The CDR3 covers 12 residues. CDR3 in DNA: TGTGCCAGCAGCTTATCCCCCTTCGAGCAGTACTTC. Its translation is CASSLSPFEQYF.

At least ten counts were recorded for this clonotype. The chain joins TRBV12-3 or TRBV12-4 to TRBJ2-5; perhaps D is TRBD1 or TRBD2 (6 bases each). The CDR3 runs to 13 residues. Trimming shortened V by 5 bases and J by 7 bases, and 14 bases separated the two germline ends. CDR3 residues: CASSGTEGVTQYF. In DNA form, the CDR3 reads TGTGCCAGCAGTGGGACGGAGGGGGTGACCCAGTACTTC.

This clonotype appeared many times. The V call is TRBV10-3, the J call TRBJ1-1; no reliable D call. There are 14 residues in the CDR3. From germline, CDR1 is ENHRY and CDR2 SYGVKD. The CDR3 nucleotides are TGTGCGATAAATCCGGAACATCAGAACACTGAAGCTTTCTTT. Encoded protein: CAINPEHQNTEAFF.

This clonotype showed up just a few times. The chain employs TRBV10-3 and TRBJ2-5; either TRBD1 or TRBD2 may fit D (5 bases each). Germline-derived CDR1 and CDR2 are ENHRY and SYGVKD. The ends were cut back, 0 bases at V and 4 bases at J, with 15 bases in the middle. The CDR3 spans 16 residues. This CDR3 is CAISESGRGEGETQYF. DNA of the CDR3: TGTGCCATCAGTGAGTCTGGCCGAGGGGAAGGAGAGACCCAGTACTTC.

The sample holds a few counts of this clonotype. The CDR3 coding sequence is TGTGCCAGCAGCTTAGGTGCTAGCCGCTACAATGAGCAGTTCTTC. Translated, it gives CASSLGASRYNEQFF. This rearrangement joins TRBV7-2 to TRBJ2-1; perhaps TRBD2 as D (5 bases). The V gene lost 1 base and the J gene lost 3 bases, with 10 bases spanning the gap. Germline lookup yields CDR1 SGHTA and CDR2 FQGNSA. This CDR3 is 15 amino acids long.

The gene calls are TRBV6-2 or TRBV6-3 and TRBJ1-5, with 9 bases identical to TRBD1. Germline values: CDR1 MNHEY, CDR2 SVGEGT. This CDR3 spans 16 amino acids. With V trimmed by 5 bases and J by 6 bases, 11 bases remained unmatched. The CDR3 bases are TGTGCCAGCAGTACAGAGGGACAGGGAGAGGCTCAGCCCCAGCATTTT. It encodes CASSTEGQGEAQPQHF.

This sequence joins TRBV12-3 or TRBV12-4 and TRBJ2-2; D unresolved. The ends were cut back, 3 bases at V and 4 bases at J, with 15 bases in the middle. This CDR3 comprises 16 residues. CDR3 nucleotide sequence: TGTGCCAGCAGTTTCCCAGACAAACGAGGCACCGGGGAGCTGTTTTTT. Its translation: CASSFPDKRGTGELFF.

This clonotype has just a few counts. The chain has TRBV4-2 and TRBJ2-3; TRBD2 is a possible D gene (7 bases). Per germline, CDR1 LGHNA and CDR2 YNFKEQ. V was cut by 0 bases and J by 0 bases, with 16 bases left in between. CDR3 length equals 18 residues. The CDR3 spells CASSQDYGGRMSTDTQYF. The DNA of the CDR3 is TGTGCCAGCAGCCAAGATTACGGGGGGCGCATGAGCACAGATACGCAGTATTTT.

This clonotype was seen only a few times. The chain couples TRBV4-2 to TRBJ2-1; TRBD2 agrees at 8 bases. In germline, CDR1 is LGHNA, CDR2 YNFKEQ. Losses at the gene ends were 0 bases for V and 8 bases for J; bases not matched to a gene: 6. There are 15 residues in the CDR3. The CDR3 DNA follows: TGTGCCAGCAGCCAAGAGTCGGACGGGAGGGATGAGCAGTTCTTC. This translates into CASSQESDGRDEQFF.

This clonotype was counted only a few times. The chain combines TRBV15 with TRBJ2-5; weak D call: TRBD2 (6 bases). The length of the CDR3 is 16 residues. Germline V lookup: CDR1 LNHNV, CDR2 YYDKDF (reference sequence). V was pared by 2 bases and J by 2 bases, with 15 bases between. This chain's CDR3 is CATSRWGAGRQETQYF. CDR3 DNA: TGTGCCACCAGCAGATGGGGTGCGGGGAGGCAAGAGACCCAGTACTTC.

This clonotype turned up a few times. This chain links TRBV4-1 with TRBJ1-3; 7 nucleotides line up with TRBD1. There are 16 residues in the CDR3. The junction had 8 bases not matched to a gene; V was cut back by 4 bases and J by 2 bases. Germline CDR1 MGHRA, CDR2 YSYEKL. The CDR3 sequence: CASSPGQATPGNTIYF. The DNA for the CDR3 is TGCGCCAGCAGCCCTGGACAGGCGACTCCTGGAAACACCATATATTTT.

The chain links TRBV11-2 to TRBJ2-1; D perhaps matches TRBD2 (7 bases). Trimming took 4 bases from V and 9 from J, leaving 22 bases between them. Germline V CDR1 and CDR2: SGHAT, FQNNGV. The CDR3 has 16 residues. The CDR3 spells CASSSSRGPSSREQFF. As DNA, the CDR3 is TGTGCCAGCAGCTCCTCGCGGGGGCCCTCCTCTCGTGAGCAGTTCTTC.

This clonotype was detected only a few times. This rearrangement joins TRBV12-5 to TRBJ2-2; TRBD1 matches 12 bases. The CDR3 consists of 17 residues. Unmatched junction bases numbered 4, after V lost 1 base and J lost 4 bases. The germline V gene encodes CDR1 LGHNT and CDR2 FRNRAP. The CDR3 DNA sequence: TGTGCTAGTGGTTTGGCGGGGACAGGGGGCGTCACCGGGGAGCTGTTTTTT. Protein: CASGLAGTGGVTGELFF.

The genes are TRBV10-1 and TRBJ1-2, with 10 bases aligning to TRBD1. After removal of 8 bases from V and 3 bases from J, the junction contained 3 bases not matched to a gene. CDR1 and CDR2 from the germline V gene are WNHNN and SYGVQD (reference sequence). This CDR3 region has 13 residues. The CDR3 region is CASSGQGYYGYTF. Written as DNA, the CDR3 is TGCGCCAGCTCGGGACAGGGGTACTATGGCTACACCTTC.